This is a list of T cell receptor beta chains from one sample in a study of beta chain features in type 1 diabetes. Generated by immunoSEQ multiplex PCR, the TCRdb table keeps only in-frame clones and is missing some. The data show around 430,000 clones, about 32% seen once. The sample consisted of naive CD4+ T cells from blood. The receptor set was obtained from a young man in good health. Each CDR3 is given without its conserved first and last residue.

TRBV7-2,ASSLVAGESWEQF
TRBV7-9,ASSLVGGGMPRHEQF
TRBV7-9,ASRVPAGAGELF
TRBV27,ASSGRGTYEQY
TRBV30,AWTPVNNEQF
TRBV14,ASSQPGTGNYEQY
TRBV7-9,ASSPGGQLSQPQH
TRBV30,AWKGYSLDEQY
TRBV10-3,AISEGTVAYEQY
TRBV7-9,ASSNWASGGTDTQY
TRBV9,ASSPSMAEAF
TRBV10-3,AISEYDPTPRGYNEQF
TRBV7-9,ASSERQGPSSYNEQF
TRBV5-1,ASRGSAIAGNEQF
TRBV7-6,ASSSSQVPYEQY
TRBV9,ASSVALPLAPSYNEQF
TRBV5-1,ASSGTGFINEQF
TRBV15,ATSRASVYNEQF
TRBV2,ASKFYEQY
TRBV9,ASSERILAGDDTQY
TRBV6-1,ASSRGSQETQY
TRBV4-2,ASSQGTASYEQY
TRBV29-1,SVVTDSSYEQY
TRBV29-1,SVELSGAFGYEQY
TRBV7-3,ASSLQGQGYTEAF
TRBV6-1,ASSVGYEQY
TRBV30,AWSSGGDQPQH